A selection of T cell receptor beta chains follows, all from one sample in a study of T cell clonotyping in hematopoietic cell transplantation. The assay was immunoSEQ multiplex PCR, and TCRdb's table has in-frame clones only and misses some. In the table there are under 20,000 clones, 60% to 80% of which are singletons. Sequences were derived from peripheral blood mononuclear cells, sampled before stem cell transplant. These receptors were obtained from a man aged 55 to 70 with acute myeloid leukemia. Some clones in this sample may be carry-over from other donors' samples. The CDR3 runs from the conserved cysteine through the conserved F or W. D genes are given only for firm matches. Not all rows give a size; the values are once, few, many and, for expanded clones, a class.

clone size	D gene	V gene	J gene	CDR3 protein	CDR3 DNA
-	-	TRBV5-4	TRBJ2-3	CASSLVGANTDTQYF	TGTGCCAGCAGCTTGGTCGGCGCGAACACAGATACGCAGTATTTT
-	-	TRBV4-1	TRBJ2-2	CASEIWPNTGELFF	TGCGCCAGCGAAATCTGGCCGAACACCGGGGAGCTGTTTTTT
-	-	TRBV27	TRBJ2-3	CASSSGIRDTQYF	TGTGCCAGCAGTTCCGGGATTAGAGATACGCAGTATTTT
-	-	TRBV15	TRBJ1-1	CATSRDVGLKAEAFF	TGTGCCACCAGCAGAGATGTTGGTTTGAAGGCTGAAGCTTTCTTT
-	-	TRBV30	TRBJ2-7	CAWGRWSYEQYF	TGTGCCTGGGGTAGATGGTCCTACGAGCAGTACTTC
-	-	TRBV30	TRBJ1-4	CAWSVPKYRVSQREKLFF	TGTGCCTGGAGTGTACCGAAATACAGGGTCTCCCAGCGTGAAAAACTGTTTTTT
-	-	TRBV10-2	TRBJ1-1	CASSDPVGGAKPEAFF	TGCGCCAGCAGTGACCCTGTGGGGGGGGCTAAACCAGAAGCTTTCTTT
-	-	TRBV4-3	TRBJ1-1	CASSQGAGVPNTEAFF	TGCGCCAGCAGCCAAGGGGCAGGGGTTCCGAACACTGAAGCTTTCTTT
-	TRBD1	TRBV10-2	TRBJ1-2	CASFRDREYGYTF	TGCGCCAGCTTTAGGGACAGGGAGTATGGCTACACCTTC
-	-	TRBV5-4	TRBJ2-5	CASSSGGTQETQYF	TGTGCCAGCAGCTCCGGGGGAACTCAAGAGACCCAGTACTTC
once	TRBD1	TRBV7-2	TRBJ2-7	CASSLGQTMGEQYF	TGTGCCAGCAGCTTGGGACAGACTATGGGAGAGCAGTACTTC
-	-	TRBV25-1	TRBJ2-7	CASKLGGEQYF	TGTGCCAGCAAATTAGGGGGAGAGCAGTACTTC
-	-	TRBV10-3	TRBJ2-7	CAISESTGAYEQYF	TGTGCCATCAGTGAGTCTACCGGCGCCTACGAGCAGTACTTC
-	-	TRBV27	TRBJ2-3	CASSLPLGGTDTQYF	TGTGCCAGCAGTTTACCCTTAGGGGGCACAGATACGCAGTATTTT
-	-	TRBV19	TRBJ2-2	CASSSQSNTGELFF	TGTGCCAGTAGCTCCCAATCCAACACCGGGGAGCTGTTTTTT
-	TRBD1	TRBV10-3	TRBJ2-3	CAISGDRVKDTQYF	TGTGCCATCAGTGGTGACAGGGTCAAAGATACGCAGTATTTT
-	TRBD1	TRBV4-3	TRBJ1-1	CASSPSGTGVTEAFF	TGCGCCAGCAGCCCTAGCGGGACAGGGGTTACTGAAGCTTTCTTT
-	TRBD1	TRBV7-8	TRBJ1-1	CASSSRDRGSNTEAFF	TGTGCCAGCAGCTCCCGGGACAGAGGTTCGAACACTGAAGCTTTCTTT
once	TRBD1	TRBV5-6	TRBJ2-3	CASSLRTGWGDTQYF	TGTGCCAGCAGCTTGAGGACAGGGTGGGGAGATACGCAGTATTTT
once	TRBD1	TRBV7-3	TRBJ1-2	CASSPGTGEGVPYGYTF	TGTGCCAGCAGCCCCGGGACAGGGGAAGGGGTCCCCTATGGCTACACCTTC
-	TRBD1	TRBV7-9	TRBJ2-7	CASSLGQGAMEQYF	TGTGCCAGCAGCCTCGGACAGGGGGCAATGGAGCAGTACTTC
once	-	TRBV30	TRBJ1-4	CAWMGGFSEKLFF	TGTGCCTGGATGGGAGGCTTCAGTGAAAAACTGTTTTTT
-	-	TRBV7-2	TRBJ2-2	CASTLGTLDTGELFF	TGTGCCAGCACCTTAGGTACTCTCGACACCGGGGAGCTGTTTTTT
-	-	TRBV15	TRBJ1-1	CATSRHTEAFF	TGTGCCACCAGCAGGCATACTGAAGCTTTCTTT
-	TRBD1	TRBV29-1	TRBJ2-2	CSVQAGGTGELFF	TGCAGCGTTCAGGCAGGGGGTACCGGGGAGCTGTTTTTT
-	-	TRBV19	TRBJ1-2	CASNAPGQEFGYTF	TGTGCCAGTAATGCACCGGGACAAGAGTTTGGCTACACCTTC
-	TRBD2	TRBV6-6	TRBJ2-7	CASNDSGGRYEQYF	TGTGCCAGCAACGATAGCGGGGGTCGCTACGAGCAGTACTTC
few	-	TRBV2	TRBJ2-2	CASMVGIGTGELFF	TGTGCCAGCATGGTAGGGATCGGCACCGGGGAGCTGTTTTTT
few	TRBD1	TRBV28	TRBJ1-2	CASRTTGTGENGYTF	TGTGCCAGCAGAACAACCGGGACAGGGGAGAATGGCTACACCTTC
-	TRBD2	TRBV29-1	TRBJ2-3	CSVELREGLSGTDTQYF	TGCAGCGTTGAACTCCGGGAGGGCCTCTCCGGCACAGATACGCAGTATTTT
once	-	TRBV19	TRBJ1-5	CASSIPAHTGFQPQHF	TGTGCCAGTAGTATACCGGCCCACACAGGGTTCCAGCCCCAGCATTTT
few	-	TRBV14	TRBJ2-5	CASSQVRQTGETQYF	TGTGCCAGCAGCCAAGTCCGGCAAACGGGAGAGACCCAGTACTTC
-	TRBD1	TRBV6-5	TRBJ2-5	CASSRIGTGAETQYF	TGTGCCAGCAGTCGAATCGGGACAGGGGCAGAGACCCAGTACTTC
few	TRBD1	TRBV25-1	TRBJ1-1	CASSEYPLGQVTEAFF	TGTGCCAGCAGTGAATATCCCCTTGGACAGGTGACTGAAGCTTTCTTT
once	TRBD1	TRBV6-5	TRBJ1-2	CASSYDTGGNYGYTF	TGTGCCAGCAGTTACGATACAGGGGGGAACTATGGCTACACCTTC
-	-	TRBV19	TRBJ1-2	CASKLEAHPGYTF	TGTGCCAGTAAACTTGAGGCCCACCCCGGCTACACCTTC
-	-	TRBV10-3	TRBJ2-3	CAISPGTSTDTQYF	TGTGCCATCAGCCCCGGGACTAGCACAGATACGCAGTATTTT
once	-	TRBV6-5	TRBJ1-2	CASTVIQGGNGYTF	TGTGCCAGCACCGTTATCCAGGGTGGTAATGGCTACACCTTC
-	-	TRBV10-3	TRBJ1-1	CAISRETPSGSEAFF	TGTGCCATCAGTCGCGAGACCCCCTCGGGATCTGAAGCTTTCTTT
-	TRBD2	TRBV2	TRBJ2-1	CATAGTSERNEQFF	TGTGCCACCGCCGGGACTAGCGAGAGGAATGAGCAGTTCTTC